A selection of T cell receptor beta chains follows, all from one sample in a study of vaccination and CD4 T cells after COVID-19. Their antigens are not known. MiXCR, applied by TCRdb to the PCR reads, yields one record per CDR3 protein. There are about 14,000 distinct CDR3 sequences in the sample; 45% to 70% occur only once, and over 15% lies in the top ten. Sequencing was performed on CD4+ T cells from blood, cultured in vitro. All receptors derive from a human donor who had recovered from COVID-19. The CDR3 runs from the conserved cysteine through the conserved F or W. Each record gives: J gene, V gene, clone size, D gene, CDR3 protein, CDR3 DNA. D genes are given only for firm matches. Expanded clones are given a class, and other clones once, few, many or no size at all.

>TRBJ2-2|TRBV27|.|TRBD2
CASSLSGLAGVPGELFF
TGTGCCAGCAGTTTATCGGGACTAGCGGGAGTTCCCGGGGAGCTGTTTTTT
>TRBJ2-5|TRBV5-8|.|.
CASSLAAAYQETQYF
TGTGCCAGCAGCTTGGCAGCCGCGTACCAAGAGACCCAGTACTTC
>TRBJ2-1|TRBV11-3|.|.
CASSLGGGGVHNEQFF
TGTGCCAGCAGCTTAGGTGGGGGAGGAGTTCACAATGAGCAGTTCTTC
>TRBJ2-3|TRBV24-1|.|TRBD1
CATSDWGTGWSDTQYF
TGTGCCACCAGTGATTGGGGGACAGGGTGGTCAGATACGCAGTATTTT
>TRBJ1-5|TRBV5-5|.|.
CASSADSNQPQHF
TGTGCCAGCAGCGCCGACAGCAATCAGCCCCAGCATTTT
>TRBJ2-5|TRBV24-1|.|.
CATSDSDRETQYF
TGTGCCACCAGTGATTCCGACAGAGAGACCCAGTACTTC
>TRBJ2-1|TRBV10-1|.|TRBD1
CASSESDRGRKNEQFF
TGCGCCAGCAGTGAGTCCGACAGGGGGCGCAAAAATGAGCAGTTCTTC
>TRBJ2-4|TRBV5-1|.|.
CASSLGSFQNIQYF
TGCGCCAGCAGCTTGGGAAGTTTCCAAAACATTCAGTACTTC
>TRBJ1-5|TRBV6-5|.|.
CASSYARQNNQPQHF
TGTGCCAGCAGTTACGCCCGACAGAACAATCAGCCCCAGCATTTT
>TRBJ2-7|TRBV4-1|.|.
CASSQGIKGSGEQYF
TGCGCCAGCAGCCAAGGAATAAAAGGAAGCGGCGAGCAGTACTTC
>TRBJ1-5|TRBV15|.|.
CATSRGSDQPQHF
TGTGCCACCAGCAGAGGGAGTGATCAGCCCCAGCATTTT
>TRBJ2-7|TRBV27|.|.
CASSFSARDEQYF
TGTGCCAGCAGTTTCTCTGCAAGGGACGAGCAGTACTTC
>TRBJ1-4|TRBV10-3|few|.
CAISEEGTKLFF
TGTGCCATCAGTGAAGAGGGTACGAAACTGTTTTTT
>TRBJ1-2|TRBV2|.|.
CASSFLLSSNYGYTF
TGTGCCAGCAGCTTCCTGCTGTCGTCTAACTATGGCTACACCTTC
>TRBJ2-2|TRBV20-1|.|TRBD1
CSARIVSGRGLANTGELFF
TGCAGTGCTAGGATTGTTTCTGGCAGGGGGCTAGCGAACACCGGGGAGCTGTTTTTT
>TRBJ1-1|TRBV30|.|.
CAWMTRGSGTEAFF
TGTGCCTGGATGACCAGGGGTTCGGGGACTGAAGCTTTCTTT
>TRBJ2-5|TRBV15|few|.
CATSSRGRQETQYF
TGTGCCACCAGCAGCAGGGGACGCCAAGAGACCCAGTACTTC
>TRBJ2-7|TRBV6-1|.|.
CASRKDPTGSYEQYF
TGTGCCAGCAGGAAGGACCCGACGGGCTCCTACGAGCAGTACTTC
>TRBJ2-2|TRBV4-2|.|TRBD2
CASSHRAGGISGELFF
TGTGCCAGCAGCCACAGAGCGGGAGGGATCTCCGGGGAGCTGTTTTTT
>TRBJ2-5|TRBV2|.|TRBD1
CASRPGQSFSTKETQYF
TGTGCCAGCAGGCCGGGACAGTCTTTTTCCACCAAAGAGACCCAGTACTTC
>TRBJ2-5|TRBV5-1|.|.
CASSLAQQETQYF
TGCGCCAGCAGCTTGGCACAGCAAGAGACCCAGTACTTC
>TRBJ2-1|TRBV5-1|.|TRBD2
CASSYLAGGPNEQFF
TGCGCCAGCAGCTATCTAGCGGGAGGGCCAAATGAGCAGTTCTTC
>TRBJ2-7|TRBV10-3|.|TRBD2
CATGGPSGEQYF
TGTGCCACGGGGGGGCCGAGCGGCGAGCAGTACTTC
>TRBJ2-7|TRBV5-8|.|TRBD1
CASSGMGQGAYEQYF
TGTGCCAGCAGCGGCATGGGACAGGGGGCCTACGAGCAGTACTTC
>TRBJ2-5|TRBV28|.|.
CASSLGGPETQYF
TGTGCCAGCAGTTTAGGGGGGCCGGAGACCCAGTACTTC
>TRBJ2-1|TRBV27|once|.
CASSLRSSWTKLFF
TGTGCCAGCAGTTTAAGGTCTAGCTGGACGAAGCTGTTCTTC
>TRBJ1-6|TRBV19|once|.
CASSTIWTWTESPLHF
TGTGCCAGTAGTACAATTTGGACATGGACGGAATCACCCCTCCACTTT
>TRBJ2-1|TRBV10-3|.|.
CAISEAMTGSYNEQFF
TGTGCCATCAGTGAGGCCATGACTGGGTCCTACAATGAGCAGTTCTTC
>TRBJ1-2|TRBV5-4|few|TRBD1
CASSFQGQVYGYTF
TGTGCCAGCAGCTTCCAGGGACAGGTCTATGGCTACACCTTC
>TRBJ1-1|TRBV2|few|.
CASSSWIDLEAFF
TGTGCCAGCAGTAGTTGGATCGACCTTGAAGCTTTCTTT
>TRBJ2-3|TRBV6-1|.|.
CASSSRRSTDTQYF
TGTGCCAGCAGCAGCCGGCGTAGCACAGATACGCAGTATTTT
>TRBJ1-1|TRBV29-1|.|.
CSVEGHTEAFF
TGCAGCGTTGAAGGACACACTGAAGCTTTCTTT
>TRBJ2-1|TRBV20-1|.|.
CSVGGGLSSYNEQFF
TGCAGTGTGGGGGGGGGGCTAAGCTCCTACAATGAGCAGTTCTTC
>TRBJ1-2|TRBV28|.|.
CASRKGGAGYGYTF
TGTGCCAGCAGAAAGGGGGGGGCAGGCTATGGCTACACCTTC
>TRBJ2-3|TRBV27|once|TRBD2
CASRTLAASTDTQYF
TGTGCCAGCAGGACACTAGCGGCTAGCACAGATACGCAGTATTTT
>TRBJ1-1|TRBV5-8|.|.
CASSLSRHTEAFF
TGTGCCAGCAGCTTAAGTCGGCACACTGAAGCTTTCTTT
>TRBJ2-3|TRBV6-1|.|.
CASSPRDGGADTQYF
TGTGCCAGCAGTCCTAGGGACGGTGGAGCAGATACGCAGTATTTT
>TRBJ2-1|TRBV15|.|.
CATSRDIGSYNEQFF
TGTGCCACCAGCAGAGATATAGGCTCCTACAATGAGCAGTTCTTC
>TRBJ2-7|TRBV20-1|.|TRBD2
CSARSRVGNGRAGEQYF
TGCAGTGCTAGATCTAGGGTGGGGAACGGGAGGGCGGGGGAGCAGTACTTC
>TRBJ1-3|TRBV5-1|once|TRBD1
CASSRTGPDSGNTIYF
TGCGCCAGCAGCAGGACAGGGCCCGACTCTGGAAACACCATATATTTT
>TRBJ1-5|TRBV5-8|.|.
CASGTAEGPQHF
TGTGCCAGCGGGACCGCGGAGGGGCCCCAGCATTTT
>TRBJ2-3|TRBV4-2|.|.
CASSQAGPGEADTQYF
TGTGCCAGCAGCCAAGCTGGTCCAGGGGAGGCAGATACGCAGTATTTT